The clone carrying this TCR beta chain was found many times. The V end was cut by 7 bases, the J end by 2 bases, with 12 bases between. This CDR3 is 13 amino acids long. The sample belongs to a study of Graves' ophthalmopathy and Graves' hyperthyroidism. Amplifying from RNA transcripts, the study obtained TCR beta CDR3 regions. Following a first-round RT-PCR that used HTBI primers, a second-round multiplex PCR was carried out. One entry per CDR3 protein, called by TCRdb with MiXCR from the multiplex PCR reads. The sample consists of roughly 400,000 distinct CDR3 sequences, 15% to 17% of them appearing once. Isolation of PBMCs was performed using 9 to 10 ml of fresh peripheral blood.

The sequenced sample was peripheral blood. This TCR was recovered from a woman younger than 35 with stable Graves' hyperthyroidism. The chain couples TRBV12-3 or TRBV12-4 to TRBJ2-7; D not resolved. CDR3 loop: CASTSYLTYEQYF. The CDR3 DNA reads as TGTGCCAGCACCTCCTATCTGACCTACGAGCAGTACTTC.